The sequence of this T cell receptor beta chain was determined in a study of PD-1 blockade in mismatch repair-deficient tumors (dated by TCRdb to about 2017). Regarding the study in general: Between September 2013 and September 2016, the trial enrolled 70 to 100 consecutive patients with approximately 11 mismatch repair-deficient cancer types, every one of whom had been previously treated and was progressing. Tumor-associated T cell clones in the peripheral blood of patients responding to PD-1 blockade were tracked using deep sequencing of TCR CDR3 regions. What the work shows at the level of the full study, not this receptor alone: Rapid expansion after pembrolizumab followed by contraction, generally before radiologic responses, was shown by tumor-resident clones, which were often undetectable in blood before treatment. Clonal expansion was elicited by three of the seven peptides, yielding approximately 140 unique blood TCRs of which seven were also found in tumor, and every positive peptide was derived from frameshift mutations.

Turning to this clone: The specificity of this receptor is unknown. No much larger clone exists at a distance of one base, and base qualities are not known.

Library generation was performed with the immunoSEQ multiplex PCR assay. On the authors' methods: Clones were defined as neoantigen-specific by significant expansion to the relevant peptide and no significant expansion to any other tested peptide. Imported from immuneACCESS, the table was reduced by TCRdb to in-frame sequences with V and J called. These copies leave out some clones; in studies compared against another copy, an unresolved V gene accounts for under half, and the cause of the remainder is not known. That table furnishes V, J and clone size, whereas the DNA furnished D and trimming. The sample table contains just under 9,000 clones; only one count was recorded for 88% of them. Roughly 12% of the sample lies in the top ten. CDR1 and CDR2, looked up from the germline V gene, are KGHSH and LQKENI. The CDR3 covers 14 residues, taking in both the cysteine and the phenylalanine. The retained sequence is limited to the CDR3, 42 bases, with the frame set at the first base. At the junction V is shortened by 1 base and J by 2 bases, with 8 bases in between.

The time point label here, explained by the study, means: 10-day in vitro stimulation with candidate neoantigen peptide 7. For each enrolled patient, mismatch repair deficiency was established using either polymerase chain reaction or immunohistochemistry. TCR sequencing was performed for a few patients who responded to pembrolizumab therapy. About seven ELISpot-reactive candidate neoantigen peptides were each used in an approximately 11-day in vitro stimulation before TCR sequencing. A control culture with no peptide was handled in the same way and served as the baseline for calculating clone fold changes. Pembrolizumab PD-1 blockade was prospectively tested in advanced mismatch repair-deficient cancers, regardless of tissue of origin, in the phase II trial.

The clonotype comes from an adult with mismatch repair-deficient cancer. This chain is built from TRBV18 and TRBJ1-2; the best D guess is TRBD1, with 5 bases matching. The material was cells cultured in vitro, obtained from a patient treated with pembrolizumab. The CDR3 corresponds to CASSPREGNYGYTF. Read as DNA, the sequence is TGTGCCAGCTCACCACGGGAGGGGAACTATGGCTACACCTTC.